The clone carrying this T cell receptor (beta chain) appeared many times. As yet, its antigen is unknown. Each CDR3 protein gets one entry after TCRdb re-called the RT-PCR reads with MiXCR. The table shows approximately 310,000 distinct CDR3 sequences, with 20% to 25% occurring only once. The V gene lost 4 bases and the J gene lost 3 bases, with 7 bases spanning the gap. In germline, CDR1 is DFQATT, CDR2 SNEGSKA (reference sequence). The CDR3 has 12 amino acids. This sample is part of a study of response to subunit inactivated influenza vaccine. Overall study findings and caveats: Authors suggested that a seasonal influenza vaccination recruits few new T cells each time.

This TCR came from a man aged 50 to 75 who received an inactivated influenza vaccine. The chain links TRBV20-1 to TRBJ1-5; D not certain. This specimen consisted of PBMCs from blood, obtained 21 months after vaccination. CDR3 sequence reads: CSAKRNNQPQHF. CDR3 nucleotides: TGCAGTGCTAAGAGAAACAATCAGCCCCAGCATTTT.